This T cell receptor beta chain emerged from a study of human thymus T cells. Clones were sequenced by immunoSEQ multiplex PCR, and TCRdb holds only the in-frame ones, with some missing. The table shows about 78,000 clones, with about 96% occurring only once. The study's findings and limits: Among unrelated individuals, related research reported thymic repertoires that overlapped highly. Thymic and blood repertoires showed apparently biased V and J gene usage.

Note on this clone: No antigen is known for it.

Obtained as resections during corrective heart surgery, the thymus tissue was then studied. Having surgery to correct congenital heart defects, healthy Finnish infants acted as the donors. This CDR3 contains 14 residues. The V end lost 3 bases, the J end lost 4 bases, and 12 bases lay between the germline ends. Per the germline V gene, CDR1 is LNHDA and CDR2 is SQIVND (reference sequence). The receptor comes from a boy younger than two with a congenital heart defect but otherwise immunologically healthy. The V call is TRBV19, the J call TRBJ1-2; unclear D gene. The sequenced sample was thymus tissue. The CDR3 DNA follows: TGTGCCAGTAGTATCGTGCGGGGAGGCTATGGCTACACCTTC. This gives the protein CASSIVRGGYGYTF. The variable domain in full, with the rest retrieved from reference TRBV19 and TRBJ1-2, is DGGITQSPKYLFRKEGQNVTLSCEQNLNHDAMYWYRQDPGQGLRLIYYSQIVNDFQKGDIAEGYSVSREKKESFPLTVTSAQKNPTAFYLCASSIVRGGYGYTFGSGTRLTVV.